Shown below are 18 T cell receptor beta chains from a single sample sequenced in a study of blood T cell repertoires in COVID-19. TCRdb's copy holds only in-frame clones and misses some; the assay was immunoSEQ multiplex PCR. The sample holds about 260,000 clones, roughly 90% seen once. The sample taken for sequencing was peripheral blood. The source is a man in his 60s who had recovered from COVID-19.

This chain uses TRBV19 with TRBJ1-3; 7 bases map to TRBD1. The CDR3 spans 14 residues. Per the germline V gene, CDR1 is LNHDA and CDR2 is SQIVND (reference sequence). The J segment lost 0 bases and the V segment lost 6 bases, leaving 2 bases of the junction unmatched. This chain's CDR3 is CASRRQGSGNTIYF. CDR3 coding DNA: TGTGCCAGTAGAAGACAGGGCTCTGGAAACACCATATATTTT. Full variable domain (missing parts from reference TRBV19 and TRBJ1-3): DGGITQSPKYLFRKEGQNVTLSCEQNLNHDAMYWYRQDPGQGLRLIYYSQIVNDFQKGDIAEGYSVSREKKESFPLTVTSAQKNPTAFYLCASRRQGSGNTIYFGEGSWLTVV.

This clone showed up just once. The V call is TRBV18, the J call TRBJ2-7; 13 bases agree with TRBD2. Per germline, CDR1 KGHSH and CDR2 LQKENI. This CDR3 contains 15 residues. Trimming cost V 6 bases and J 5 bases; bases outside gene matches: 7. CDR3 nucleotides: TGTGCCAGCTCCGAACTAGCGGGGGGGCCCCACGAGCAGTACTTC. This sequence encodes CASSELAGGPHEQYF.

J is TRBJ1-2 and V is TRBV19; 7 bases are shared with TRBD1. Germline CDR1 LNHDA, CDR2 SQIVND (reference sequence). With 5 bases clipped from V and 4 bases from J, the junction kept 13 bases outside the gene matches. This CDR3 is built from 16 residues. The CDR3 loop reads CASSARQGLSSYGYTF. DNA of the CDR3: TGTGCCAGTAGTGCCAGACAGGGCCTATCTTCCTATGGCTACACCTTC.

The chain has TRBV2 and TRBJ2-3; 7 bases line up with TRBD2. The V gene end was trimmed by 3 bases and the J gene end by 4 bases; junction bases not matched to a gene: 1. Germline-derived CDR1 and CDR2 are SNHLY and FYNNEI. The CDR3 contains 13 residues. The CDR3 loop reads CASSDGGADTQYF. The CDR3 DNA reads TGTGCCAGCAGTGATGGGGGGGCAGATACGCAGTATTTT.

The rearrangement joins TRBV19 to TRBJ2-1; 7 positions match TRBD2. J gave up 5 bases and V 1 base, and 17 bases lay outside the gene matches. CDR3 length: 19 residues. Germline lookup yields CDR1 LNHDA and CDR2 SQIVND (reference sequence). The CDR3 loop reads CASSIVPRGGRRANNEQFF. The CDR3 DNA reads as TGTGCCAGTAGTATAGTCCCCCGGGGAGGGCGTAGGGCTAACAATGAGCAGTTCTTC.

The CDR3: CASSGWTSGGLIGSEQFF. The DNA for the CDR3 is TGTGCCAGCAGTGGGTGGACTAGCGGGGGCCTAATCGGAAGTGAGCAGTTCTTC. V and J are TRBV6-1 and TRBJ2-1, with 13 bases aligning to TRBD2. V was pared by 4 bases and J by 9 bases, with 15 bases of the junction left unmatched. The CDR3 covers 18 residues. Per germline, CDR1 MNHNS and CDR2 SASEGT.

The CDR3 DNA sequence: TGTGCCAGCAGCTTAGCGATAAGCGGGGGTACCAATGAGCAGTTCTTC. This codes for CASSLAISGGTNEQFF. The chain has TRBV7-2 and TRBJ2-1; 8 bases line up with TRBD2. The CDR3 totals 16 residues. The V and J ends lost 0 bases and 6 bases, in that order; junction bases with no gene match: 7. Germline CDR1 SGHTA, CDR2 FQGNSA.

This chain links TRBV21-1 with TRBJ1-1; the D call TRBD1 from the table was never checked on the DNA. TRBV21-1 represents a pseudogene. There are 16 residues in the CDR3. The chain's CDR3 is CASSKDCQGMNTEAFF. The CDR3 DNA is TGTGCCAGCAGCAAAGATTGTCAGGGGATGAACACTGAAGCTTTCTTT.

This sequence joins TRBV7-6 and TRBJ2-1, with 9 bases matching TRBD2. Germline CDR1 SGHVS, CDR2 FNYEAQ. V was pared by 2 bases and J by 2 bases, with 1 base of the junction left unmatched. CDR3 length equals 15 residues. DNA for the CDR3: TGTGCCAGCAGCTTATCTAGCGGGACCTACAATGAGCAGTTCTTC. Translated: CASSLSSGTYNEQFF.

The chain joins TRBV7-3 to TRBJ1-1; D gene unclear. The CDR3 is 15 residues long. Trimming removed 4 bases from V and 4 bases from J, with 16 bases in between. The germline V gene has CDR1 SGHTA and CDR2 FQGTGA. CDR3 DNA: TGTGCCAGCAGCTCGGGTCCGGGTTTTACCACTGAAGCTTTCTTT. It encodes CASSSGPGFTTEAFF.

The rearrangement uses TRBV18 and TRBJ1-5; TRBD1 is a possible D gene (5 bases). The V gene's germline CDR1 is KGHSH and CDR2 LQKENI. The V and J ends lost 6 bases and 9 bases respectively, with 15 bases between them. The CDR3 contains 13 residues. The CDR3, as DNA: TGTGCCAGCTCCACCGGGGTCGGGGGGCCCCAGCATTTT. The encoded protein is CASSTGVGGPQHF.

This clone was picked up one time. V usage is TRBV5-8 and J usage is TRBJ2-7, with 8 positions matching TRBD2. This CDR3 spans 17 amino acids. The germline gives CDR1 SGHTS, CDR2 YDEGEE. V trimming: 1 base; J trimming: 0 bases; junction bases outside the gene matches: 9. The CDR3, as DNA: TGTGCCAGCAGCTTGCGAAGCGGGGGCGTCAGCTCCTACGAGCAGTACTTC. This gives the protein CASSLRSGGVSSYEQYF.

The chain is built from TRBV18 and TRBJ1-5; a possible D gene is TRBD1 (6 bases). The V gene lost 4 bases and the J gene lost 0 bases, with 10 bases spanning the gap. Germline CDR1 and CDR2: KGHSH and LQKENI. This CDR3 contains 15 residues. CDR3 coding DNA: TGTGCCAGCTCACAAGGGGACACTAGCAATCAGCCCCAGCATTTT. It codes for CASSQGDTSNQPQHF.

V gene TRBV12-5 combines with J gene TRBJ2-1; 8 bases are shared with TRBD1. CDR1 is LGHNT, CDR2 FRNRAP, per germline. V lost 7 bases to trimming and J lost 3 bases; unmatched junction nucleotides: 8. The CDR3 extends over 15 amino acids. The CDR3 sequence is CASAERGQGYNEQFF. The CDR3 region has the DNA TGTGCTAGTGCCGAAAGAGGACAGGGCTACAATGAGCAGTTCTTC.

In this sample, this clone turned up once. V and J are TRBV11-2 and TRBJ2-1; 8 bases agree with TRBD1. V was clipped by 5 bases and J by 7 bases; unmatched bases: 13. There are 16 residues in the CDR3. Germline V gene sequence: CDR1 SGHAT, CDR2 FQNNGV. CDR3 amino acids: CASSPPDRAPPNEQFF. DNA for the CDR3: TGTGCCAGCAGCCCCCCGGACAGGGCCCCTCCAAATGAGCAGTTCTTC.

The chain joins TRBV29-1 to TRBJ2-3, with 7 bases that match TRBD1. The germline V gene encodes CDR1 SQVTM and CDR2 ANQGSEA. V gave up 7 bases and J gave up 4 bases; unmatched junction bases: 11. The CDR3 consists of 14 residues. CDR3 coding DNA: TGCAGCGAAAGGACAGGCGCAAGAGCAGATACGCAGTATTTT. This translates into CSERTGARADTQYF.

The chain joins TRBV12-5 to TRBJ1-6; D gene unclear. Germline CDR1 and CDR2: LGHNT and FRNRAP. This CDR3 is 14 amino acids long. V was pared by 0 bases and J by 7 bases, with 7 bases between. The CDR3 region is CASGLVETNSPLHF. The CDR3 DNA reads as TGTGCTAGTGGTTTGGTAGAAACAAATTCACCCCTCCACTTT. The full variable domain, completed using reference TRBV12-5 and TRBJ1-6, is DARVTQTPRHKVTEMGQEVTMRCQPILGHNTVFWYRQTMMQGLELLAYFRNRAPLDDSGMPKDRFSAEMPDATLATLKIQPSEPRDSAVYFCASGLVETNSPLHFGNGTRLTVT.

The chain combines TRBV11-3 with TRBJ2-3, with 9 nucleotides matching TRBD1. This CDR3 is built from 17 residues. The germline gives CDR1 SGHNT, CDR2 YENEEA. Germline trimming cut 5 bases from V and 1 base from J; bases unmatched to any gene: 10. In nucleotides, the CDR3 is TGTGCCAGCAGCCCTTGGACAGGGGAGGCGGGCACAGATACGCAGTATTTT. This gives the protein CASSPWTGEAGTDTQYF.